These T cell receptor beta chains were read from a single sample in a study of PD-1 blockade in classical Hodgkin lymphoma. The data were produced by immunoSEQ multiplex PCR, yet TCRdb's version contains in-frame clones alone and is incomplete. This sample carries 45,000 to 55,000 clones, about two thirds of them seen once, and the ten largest clones take about 14%. The sample here was peripheral blood mononuclear cells (PBMCs), taken before the second cycle of nivolumab. The receptors derive from a human donor with classical Hodgkin lymphoma. Each CDR3 is given with its conserved first and last residue. D genes are given only for firm matches. Rows give clone size only sometimes, using once, few, many, or a class for an expanded clone.

- | TRBJ1-1 | - | TRBV28 | TGTGCCAGCAGCCTCCCGGCAGGGCCTCTGAACACTGAAGCTTTCTTT | CASSLPAGPLNTEAFF
few | TRBJ2-7 | TRBD1 | TRBV7-2 | TGTGCCAGCAGCTCACGACAGGGACAGACCCCCTACGAGCAGTACTTC | CASSSRQGQTPYEQYF
once | TRBJ1-5 | - | TRBV30 | TGTGCCTGGAAGCAACAGGTCAATCAGCCCCAGCATTTT | CAWKQQVNQPQHF
- | TRBJ1-1 | - | TRBV28 | TGTGCCAGCAGTTTATCTTCACCTCAGAACACTGAAGCTTTCTTT | CASSLSSPQNTEAFF
few | TRBJ2-7 | TRBD1 | TRBV18 | TGTGCCAGCTCCCCTATGACAGGGTACGAGCAGTACTTC | CASSPMTGYEQYF
- | TRBJ1-4 | - | TRBV7-7 | TGTGCTAGCAGCTTAGAACCAGGGCCAAATGAAAAACTGTTTTTT | CASSLEPGPNEKLFF
- | TRBJ1-6 | - | TRBV18 | TGTGCCAGCTCATCGTACTTCTCGGGACAAATTAATTCACCCCTCCACTTT | CASSSYFSGQINSPLHF
few | TRBJ1-2 | - | TRBV29-1 | TGCAGCGTTACACAAATCGGCTACACCTTC | CSVTQIGYTF
- | TRBJ1-4 | TRBD1 | TRBV13 | TGTGCCAGCAGCCAGGGACAGGGGGCGCGGGGAACTAATGAAAAACTGTTTTTT | CASSQGQGARGTNEKLFF
few | TRBJ2-7 | TRBD1 | TRBV15 | TGTGCCACCAGCCTCGACAGGGGGCCCTACGAGCAGTACTTC | CATSLDRGPYEQYF
once | TRBJ2-7 | TRBD2 | TRBV30 | TGTGCCTGGAGTTGGCTAGCGGGAGGTGAGCAGTACTTC | CAWSWLAGGEQYF
- | TRBJ2-7 | - | TRBV9 | TGTGCCAGCAGCGTCCAGTGGTCCGGCGGGGAGCAGTACTTC | CASSVQWSGGEQYF
few | TRBJ1-2 | TRBD1 | TRBV28 | TGTGCCAGCAGGGTCGGACAGGGGGCTGTCTATGGCTACACCTTC | CASRVGQGAVYGYTF
- | TRBJ1-5 | - | TRBV21-1 | TGTGCCAGCAGCATCAAGCACAGCCTCAATCAGCCCCAGCATTTT | CASSIKHSLNQPQHF
- | TRBJ1-2 | - | TRBV6-5 | TGTGCCAGCAGTTACGAGGCCGTTAACTATGGCTACACCTTC | CASSYEAVNYGYTF